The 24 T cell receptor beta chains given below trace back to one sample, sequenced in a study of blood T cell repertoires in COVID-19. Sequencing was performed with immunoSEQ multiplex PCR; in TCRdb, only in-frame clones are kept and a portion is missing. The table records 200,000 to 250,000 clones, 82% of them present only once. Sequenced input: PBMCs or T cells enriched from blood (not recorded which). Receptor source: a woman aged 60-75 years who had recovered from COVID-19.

The CDR3 sequence: CASSLSSGIYEQYF. CDR3 nucleotide sequence: TGTGCCAGCAGCTTATCTAGCGGGATATACGAGCAGTACTTC. The chain has TRBV11-2 and TRBJ2-7; 9 bases line up with TRBD2. The CDR3 totals 14 residues. From germline, CDR1 is SGHAT and CDR2 FQNNGV. The trim removed 2 bases at V and 4 bases at J, leaving 3 bases unmatched.

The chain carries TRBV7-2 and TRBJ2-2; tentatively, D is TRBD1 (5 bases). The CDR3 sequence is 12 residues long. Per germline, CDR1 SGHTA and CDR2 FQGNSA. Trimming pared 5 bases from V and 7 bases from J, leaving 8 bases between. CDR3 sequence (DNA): TGTGCCAGCAGCCCCCAGGGCGGGGAGCTGTTTTTT. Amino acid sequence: CASSPQGGELFF.

Here the CDR3 reads CASSGGFGGVYGYTF. The CDR3 DNA reads TGTGCCAGCAGCGGAGGCTTTGGGGGGGTCTATGGCTACACCTTC. The chain employs TRBV28 and TRBJ1-2; perhaps TRBD1 as D (5 bases). With 6 bases removed from V and 4 bases from J, the gap between germline ends came to 18 bases. Germline V gene data show CDR1 as MDHEN and CDR2 as SYDVKM. This CDR3 is built from 15 residues.

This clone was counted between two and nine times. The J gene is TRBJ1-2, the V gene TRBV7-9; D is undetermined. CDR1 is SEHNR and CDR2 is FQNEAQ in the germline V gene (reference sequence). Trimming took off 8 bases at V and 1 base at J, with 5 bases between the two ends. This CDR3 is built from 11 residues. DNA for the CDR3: TGTGCCAGCTCCTATAACTATGGCTACACCTTC. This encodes CASSYNYGYTF. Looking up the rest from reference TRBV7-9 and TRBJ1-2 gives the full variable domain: DTGVSQNPRHKITKRGQNVTFRCDPISEHNRLYWYRQTLGQGPEFLTYFQNEAQLEKSRLLSDRFSAERPKGSFSTLEIQRTEQGDSAMYLCASSYNYGYTFGSGTRLTVV.

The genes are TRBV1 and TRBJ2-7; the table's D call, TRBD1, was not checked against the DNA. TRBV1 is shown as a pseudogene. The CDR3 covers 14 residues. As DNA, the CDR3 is TGCACCAGCAGCCCACCGGGACAGGGGGTCAAGCAGTACTTC. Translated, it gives CTSSPPGQGVKQYF.

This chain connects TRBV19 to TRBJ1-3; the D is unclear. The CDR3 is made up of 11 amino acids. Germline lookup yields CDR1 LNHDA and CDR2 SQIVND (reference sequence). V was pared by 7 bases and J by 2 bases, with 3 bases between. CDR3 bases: TGTGCCAGTACCGCTGGAAACACCATATATTTT. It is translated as CASTAGNTIYF. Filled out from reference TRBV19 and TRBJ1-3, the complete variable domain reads DGGITQSPKYLFRKEGQNVTLSCEQNLNHDAMYWYRQDPGQGLRLIYYSQIVNDFQKGDIAEGYSVSREKKESFPLTVTSAQKNPTAFYLCASTAGNTIYFGEGSWLTVV.

The CDR3 loop reads CASIQAVAGGNTGELFF. CDR3 DNA sequence: TGTGCCAGCATCCAAGCGGTAGCGGGGGGAAACACCGGGGAGCTGTTTTTT. The gene calls are TRBV7-2 and TRBJ2-2; TRBD2 matches at 10 bases. Per germline, CDR1 SGHTA and CDR2 FQGNSA. CDR3 size: 17 residues. V shed 7 bases, J shed 2 bases, and the junction held 10 bases outside the gene matches.

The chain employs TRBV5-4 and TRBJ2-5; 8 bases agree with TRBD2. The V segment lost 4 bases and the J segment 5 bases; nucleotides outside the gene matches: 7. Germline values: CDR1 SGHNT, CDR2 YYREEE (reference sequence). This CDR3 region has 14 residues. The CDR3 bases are TGTGCCAGCAGCCCGGGAGGGAGTGAGGAGACCCAGTACTTC. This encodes CASSPGGSEETQYF. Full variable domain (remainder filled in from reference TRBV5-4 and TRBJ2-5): ETGVTQSPTHLIKTRGQQVTLRCSSQSGHNTVSWYQQALGQGPQFIFQYYREEENGRGNFPPRFSGLQFPNYSSELNVNALELDDSALYLCASSPGGSEETQYFGPGTRLLVL.

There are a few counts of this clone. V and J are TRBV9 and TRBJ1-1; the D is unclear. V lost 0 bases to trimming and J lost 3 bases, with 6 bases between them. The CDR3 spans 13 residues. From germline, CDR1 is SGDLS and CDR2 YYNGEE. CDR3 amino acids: CASSVAQDTEAFF. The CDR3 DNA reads TGTGCCAGCAGCGTAGCCCAGGACACTGAAGCTTTCTTT. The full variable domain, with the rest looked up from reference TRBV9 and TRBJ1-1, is DSGVTQTPKHLITATGQRVTLRCSPRSGDLSVYWYQQSLDQGLQFLIQYYNGEERAKGNILERFSAQQFPDLHSELNLSSLELGDSALYFCASSVAQDTEAFFGQGTRLTVV.

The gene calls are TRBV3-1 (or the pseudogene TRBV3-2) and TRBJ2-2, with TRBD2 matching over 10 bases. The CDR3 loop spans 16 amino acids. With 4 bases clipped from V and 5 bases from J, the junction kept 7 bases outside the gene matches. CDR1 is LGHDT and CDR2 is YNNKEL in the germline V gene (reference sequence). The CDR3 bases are TGTGCCAGCAGCCTTCGACTAGCGGGTCTTACCGGGGAGCTGTTTTTT. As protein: CASSLRLAGLTGELFF.

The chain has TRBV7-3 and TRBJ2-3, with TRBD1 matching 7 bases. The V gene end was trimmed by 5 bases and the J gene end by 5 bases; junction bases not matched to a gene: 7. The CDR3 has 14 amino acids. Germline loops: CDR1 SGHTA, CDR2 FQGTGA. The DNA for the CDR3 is TGTGCCAGCAGCCCGACAGGGTCGAAAGATACGCAGTATTTT. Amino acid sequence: CASSPTGSKDTQYF.

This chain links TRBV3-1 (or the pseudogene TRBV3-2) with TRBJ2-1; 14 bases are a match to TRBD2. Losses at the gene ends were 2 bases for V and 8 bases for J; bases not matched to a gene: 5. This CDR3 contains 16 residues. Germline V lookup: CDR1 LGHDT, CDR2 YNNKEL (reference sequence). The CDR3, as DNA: TGTGCCAGCAGCCAACTGGGACTAGCGGGAGAGGATGAGCAGTTCTTC. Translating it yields CASSQLGLAGEDEQFF.

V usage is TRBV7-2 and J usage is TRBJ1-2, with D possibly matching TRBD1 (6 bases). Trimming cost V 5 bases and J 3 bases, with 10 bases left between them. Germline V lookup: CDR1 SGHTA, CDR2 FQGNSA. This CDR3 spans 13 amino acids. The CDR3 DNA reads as TGTGCCAGCAGCCCCTCAGGGGACTATGGCTACACCTTC. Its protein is CASSPSGDYGYTF.

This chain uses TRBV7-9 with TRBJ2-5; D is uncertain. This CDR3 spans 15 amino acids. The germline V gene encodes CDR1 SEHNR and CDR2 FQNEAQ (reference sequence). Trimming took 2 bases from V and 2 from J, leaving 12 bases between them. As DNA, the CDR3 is TGTGCCAGCAGCTTAAACGTACAGAAACAAGAGACCCAGTACTTC. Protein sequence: CASSLNVQKQETQYF.

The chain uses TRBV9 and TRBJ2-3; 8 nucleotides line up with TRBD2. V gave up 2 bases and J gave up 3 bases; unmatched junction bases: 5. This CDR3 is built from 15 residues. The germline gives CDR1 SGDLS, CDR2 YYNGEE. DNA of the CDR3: TGTGCCAGCAGCGTTGGTGCGGGGGGAACAGATACGCAGTATTTT. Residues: CASSVGAGGTDTQYF.

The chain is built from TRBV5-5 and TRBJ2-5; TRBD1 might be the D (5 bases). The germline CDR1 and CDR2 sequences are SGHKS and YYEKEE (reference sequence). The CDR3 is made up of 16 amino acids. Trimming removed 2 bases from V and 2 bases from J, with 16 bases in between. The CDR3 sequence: CASSFRQIGFQETQYF. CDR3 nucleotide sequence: TGTGCCAGCAGCTTTAGACAGATCGGCTTTCAAGAGACCCAGTACTTC.

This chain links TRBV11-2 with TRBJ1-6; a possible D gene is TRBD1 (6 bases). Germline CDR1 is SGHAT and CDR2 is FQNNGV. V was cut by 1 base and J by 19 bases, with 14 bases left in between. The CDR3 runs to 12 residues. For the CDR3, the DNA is TGTGCCAGCAGCTTAGGGGGGGGGACAACACACTTT. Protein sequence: CASSLGGGTTHF.

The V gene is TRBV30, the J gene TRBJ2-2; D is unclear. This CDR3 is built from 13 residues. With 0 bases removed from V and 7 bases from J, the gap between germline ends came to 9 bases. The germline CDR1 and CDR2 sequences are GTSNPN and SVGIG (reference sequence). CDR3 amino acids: CAWSVDMGGELFF. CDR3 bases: TGTGCCTGGAGTGTAGACATGGGCGGGGAGCTGTTTTTT.

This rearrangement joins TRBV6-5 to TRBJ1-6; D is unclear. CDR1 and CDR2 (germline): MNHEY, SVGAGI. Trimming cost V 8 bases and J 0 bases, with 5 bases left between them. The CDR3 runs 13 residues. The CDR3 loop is CASASSYNSPLHF. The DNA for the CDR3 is TGTGCCAGCGCTAGCTCCTATAATTCACCCCTCCACTTT.

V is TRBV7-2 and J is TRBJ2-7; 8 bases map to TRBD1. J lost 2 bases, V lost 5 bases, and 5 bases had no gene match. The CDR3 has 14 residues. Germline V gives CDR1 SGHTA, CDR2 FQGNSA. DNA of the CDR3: TGTGCCAGCAGCGCTACAGGGGGGCCCTACGAGCAGTACTTC. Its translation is CASSATGGPYEQYF.

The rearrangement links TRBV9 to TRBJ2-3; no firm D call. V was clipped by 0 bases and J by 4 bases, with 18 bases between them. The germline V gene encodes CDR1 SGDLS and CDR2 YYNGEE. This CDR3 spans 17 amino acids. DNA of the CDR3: TGTGCCAGCAGCGTAGCCACCATCTACGGGTCGTCAGATACGCAGTATTTT. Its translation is CASSVATIYGSSDTQYF.

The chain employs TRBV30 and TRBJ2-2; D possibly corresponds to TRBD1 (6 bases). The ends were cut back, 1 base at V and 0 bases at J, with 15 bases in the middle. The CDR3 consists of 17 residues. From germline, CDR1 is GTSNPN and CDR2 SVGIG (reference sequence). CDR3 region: CAWSAGAGAANTGELFF. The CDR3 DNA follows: TGTGCCTGGAGTGCTGGGGCAGGGGCGGCGAACACCGGGGAGCTGTTTTTT.

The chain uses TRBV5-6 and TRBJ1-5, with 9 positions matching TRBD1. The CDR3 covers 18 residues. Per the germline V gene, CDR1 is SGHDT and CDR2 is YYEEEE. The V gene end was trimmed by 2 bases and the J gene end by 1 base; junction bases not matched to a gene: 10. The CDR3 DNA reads TGTGCCAGCAGCTTACGACAGGGGGGGAGTAGGAGCAATCAGCCCCAGCATTTT. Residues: CASSLRQGGSRSNQPQHF.

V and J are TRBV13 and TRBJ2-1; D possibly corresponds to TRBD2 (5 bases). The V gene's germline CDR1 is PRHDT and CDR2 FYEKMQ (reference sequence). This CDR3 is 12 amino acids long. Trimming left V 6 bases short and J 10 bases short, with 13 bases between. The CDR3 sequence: CASSLTRPEQFF. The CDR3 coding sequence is TGTGCCAGCAGTCTAACTAGACCCGAGCAGTTCTTC.